These 13 T cell receptor beta chains came from one sample sequenced in a study of response to subunit inactivated influenza vaccine. TCRdb re-analysed the RT-PCR reads in MiXCR, keeping a single row per CDR3 protein. The sample carries approximately 700,000 distinct CDR3 sequences, approximately 15% recorded once. This specimen consisted of PBMCs from blood, obtained about 14 days before vaccination. The receptors here all came from a man in his fifties or sixties who received an inactivated influenza vaccine.

In its sample, this clonotype was seen a few times. V is TRBV7-9 and J is TRBJ1-4; D perhaps matches TRBD1 (6 bases). Germline V gives CDR1 SEHNR, CDR2 FQNEAQ (reference sequence). Trimming cost V 1 base and J 8 bases, with 14 bases left between them. This CDR3 is 15 amino acids long. The CDR3 DNA is TGTGCCAGCAGCTTAGACCCAGGGGTCGGAGAAAAACTGTTTTTT. It translates to CASSLDPGVGEKLFF.

The V and J genes are TRBV3-1 and TRBJ2-1, with 7 nucleotides matching TRBD1. Germline-derived CDR1 and CDR2 are LGHDT and YNNKEL (reference sequence). The CDR3 loop spans 14 amino acids. The ends lost 4 bases at V and 6 bases at J; junction bases unmatched: 6. The CDR3 coding sequence is TGTGCCAGCAGCCCGGGACAGCCTGTCAATGAGCAGTTCTTC. This codes for CASSPGQPVNEQFF.

This clonotype was detected only once. This sequence joins TRBV12-3 or TRBV12-4 and TRBJ2-2; 11 nucleotides agree with TRBD1. J gave up 5 bases and V 6 bases, and 8 bases lay outside the gene matches. The CDR3 contains 16 residues. The CDR3 reads CASRQPGQGVTGELFF. CDR3 DNA sequence: TGTGCCAGCAGGCAACCGGGACAGGGGGTTACCGGGGAGCTGTTTTTT.

The gene calls are TRBV20-1 and TRBJ2-2; 7 bases line up with TRBD2. Germline V CDR1 and CDR2: DFQATT, SNEGSKA (reference sequence). The CDR3 runs to 14 residues. Trimming took 2 bases from V and 7 from J; bases not matched to a gene: 7. The DNA of the CDR3 is TGCAGTGCTAGACCAGCGGGGCTGCACGGGGAGCTGTTTTTT. Its translation: CSARPAGLHGELFF.

V is TRBV24-1 and J is TRBJ2-2; D might be TRBD1 (6 bases). CDR3 length: 14 residues. The germline V gene has CDR1 KGHDR and CDR2 SFDVKD. Trimming cost V 5 bases and J 0 bases, with 6 bases left between them. CDR3 amino acids: CATSGQANTGELFF. In nucleotides, the CDR3 is TGTGCCACCAGTGGACAGGCGAACACCGGGGAGCTGTTTTTT.

This clonotype showed up just a few times. This chain links TRBV28 with TRBJ2-7; D not resolved. The CDR3 length is 16 residues. CDR1 and CDR2 from the germline V gene are MDHEN and SYDVKM. V was clipped by 3 bases and J by 0 bases, with 15 bases between them. Written as DNA, the CDR3 is TGTGCCAGCAGTTTTAGGTTCGATAAGGGCTCCTACGAGCAGTACTTC. Its translation: CASSFRFDKGSYEQYF.

This clonotype has at least ten counts. J is TRBJ2-1 and V is TRBV5-6; TRBD1 aligns across 8 bases. Germline V gives CDR1 SGHDT, CDR2 YYEEEE. The CDR3 loop spans 15 amino acids. Losses at the gene ends were 4 bases for V and 1 base for J; bases not matched to a gene: 4. The CDR3 loop is CASSGGQGSYNEQFF. In DNA form, the CDR3 reads TGTGCCAGCAGCGGCGGACAGGGTTCCTACAATGAGCAGTTCTTC. Full variable domain (missing parts from reference TRBV5-6 and TRBJ2-1): DAGVTQSPTHLIKTRGQQVTLRCSPKSGHDTVSWYQQALGQGPQFIFQYYEEEERQRGNFPDRFSGHQFPNYSSELNVNALLLGDSALYLCASSGGQGSYNEQFFGPGTRLTVL.

A few counts support this clonotype. This chain's CDR3 is CASSQTGSPESGYTF. CDR3 sequence (DNA): TGTGCCAGCAGCCAGACAGGGTCCCCGGAGAGCGGCTACACCTTC. This rearrangement joins TRBV3-1 to TRBJ1-2; 7 bases agree with TRBD1. The V and J ends lost 3 bases and 8 bases, in that order; junction bases with no gene match: 12. The CDR3 contains 15 residues. Germline values: CDR1 LGHDT, CDR2 YNNKEL (reference sequence).

This clonotype was detected only a few times. The chain recombines TRBV21-1 with TRBJ1-5; the D call of TRBD1 is as the table states it, not checked on the DNA. TRBV21-1 is a listed pseudogene. The CDR3 is 15 amino acids. The chain's CDR3 is CASSKRGGGEGTQHF. The CDR3 DNA reads as TGTGCCAGCAGCAAGAGGGGTGGGGGAGAGGGTACCCAGCATTTT.

This clonotype was seen more than once but under ten times. The V call is TRBV25-1, the J call TRBJ1-3, with D unresolved. The CDR3 length is 13 residues. Looked up from germline, CDR1 is MGHDK and CDR2 is SYGVNS. V was cut by 5 bases and J by 4 bases, with 9 bases left in between. The CDR3 DNA sequence: TGTGCCAGCAGTCCGGTCGGAGGAAACACCATATATTTT. Translating it yields CASSPVGGNTIYF.

The rearrangement links TRBV30 to TRBJ2-5, with D tentatively TRBD1 or TRBD2 (6 bases each). V dropped 0 bases and J dropped 5 bases, with 16 bases sitting between them. The CDR3 sequence is 15 residues long. CDR1 and CDR2 from the germline V gene are GTSNPN and SVGIG (reference sequence). CDR3 sequence reads: CAWSVTTGAQETQYF. In DNA form, the CDR3 reads TGTGCCTGGAGTGTTACGACGGGGGCCCAGGAGACCCAGTACTTC.

The rearrangement joins TRBV7-2 to TRBJ2-7, with unresolved D. V was pared by 6 bases and J by 5 bases, with 20 bases between. Germline V lookup: CDR1 SGHTA, CDR2 FQGNSA. The CDR3 sequence is 15 residues long. The CDR3: CASSLFTPRRDEQYF. The CDR3 DNA reads as TGTGCCAGCAGTTTATTTACGCCCCGGAGAGACGAGCAGTACTTC.

The rearrangement links TRBV14 to TRBJ2-1; 9 bases line up with TRBD2. The CDR3 covers 16 residues. Germline V gene data show CDR1 as SGHDN and CDR2 as FVKESK. V shed 8 bases and J 4 bases; nucleotides not matched to a gene: 12. Here the CDR3 DNA reads TGTGCCAGCCCCACCGTTACTAGCGGGCCTTACAATGAGCAGTTCTTC. Protein sequence: CASPTVTSGPYNEQFF.